This TCR beta chain is drawn from a study of Graves' ophthalmopathy and Graves' hyperthyroidism. Overall study: Before any treatment was given, at initial diagnosis, peripheral blood was collected. Study-level results: The model predicted ophthalmopathy progression with over 60% sensitivity and less than 80% specificity. Blood also held most thyroid clonotypes expanded above 0.001 frequency.

Ophthalmopathy donors showed moderate-to-severe activity, CAS ≥3, NOSPECS ≥4 and a duration under 3 months. For repertoire sequencing, the TCR beta CDR3 regions were amplified from RNA transcripts. HTBI primers were used in a first-round RT-PCR, which preceded a second-round multiplex PCR. Using its own MiXCR run on the multiplex PCR reads, TCRdb lists one record per CDR3 protein. The repertoire holds some 160,000 distinct CDR3 sequences, with roughly 36% as singletons. Turning to this clonotype: No antigen is known for it.

The sequence derives from a man in his thirties or forties with Graves' ophthalmopathy. The material sequenced was peripheral blood.

DNA of the CDR3: TGTGCCAGCATTAAGGGGGCGCTTGAGGGCTATCCGTATGGCTACACCTTC. Translation: CASIKGALEGYPYGYTF. The rearrangement links TRBV28 to TRBJ1-2, with TRBD1 identical over 7 bases. The CDR3 has 17 amino acids. With 7 bases clipped from V and 5 bases from J, the junction kept 19 bases outside the gene matches. The germline CDR1 and CDR2 sequences are MDHEN and SYDVKM.